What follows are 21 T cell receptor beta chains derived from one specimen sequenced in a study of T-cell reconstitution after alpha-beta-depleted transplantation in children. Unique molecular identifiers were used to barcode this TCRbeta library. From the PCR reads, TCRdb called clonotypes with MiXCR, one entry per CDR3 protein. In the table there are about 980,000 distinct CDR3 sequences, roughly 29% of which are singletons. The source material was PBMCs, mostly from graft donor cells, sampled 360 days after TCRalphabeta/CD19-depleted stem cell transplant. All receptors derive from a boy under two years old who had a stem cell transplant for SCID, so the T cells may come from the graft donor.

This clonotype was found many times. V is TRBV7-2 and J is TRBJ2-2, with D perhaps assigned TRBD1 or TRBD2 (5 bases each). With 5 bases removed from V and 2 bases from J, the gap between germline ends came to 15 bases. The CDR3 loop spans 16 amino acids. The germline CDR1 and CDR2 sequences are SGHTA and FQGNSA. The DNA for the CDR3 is TGTGCCAGCAGCCTAAACCGGGACGTTAACACCGGGGAGCTGTTTTTT. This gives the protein CASSLNRDVNTGELFF.

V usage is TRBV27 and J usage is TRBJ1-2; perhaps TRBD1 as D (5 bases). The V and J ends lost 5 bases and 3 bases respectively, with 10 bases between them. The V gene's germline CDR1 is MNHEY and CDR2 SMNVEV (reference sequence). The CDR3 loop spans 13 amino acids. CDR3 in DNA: TGTGCCAGCAGTCGCAGGGACTACTATGGCTACACCTTC. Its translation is CASSRRDYYGYTF.

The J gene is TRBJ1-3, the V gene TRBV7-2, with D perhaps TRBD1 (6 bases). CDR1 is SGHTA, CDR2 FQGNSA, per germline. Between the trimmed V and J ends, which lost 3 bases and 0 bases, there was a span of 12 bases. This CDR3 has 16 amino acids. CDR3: CASSFGQGSSGNTIYF. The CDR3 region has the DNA TGTGCCAGCAGCTTCGGGCAGGGGTCCTCTGGAAACACCATATATTTT.

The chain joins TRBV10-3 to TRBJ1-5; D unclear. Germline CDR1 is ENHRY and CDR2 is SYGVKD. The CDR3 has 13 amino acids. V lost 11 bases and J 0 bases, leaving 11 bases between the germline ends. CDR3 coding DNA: TGTGCCGCCGCCGGGTCTAGCAATCAGCCCCAGCATTTT. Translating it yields CAAAGSSNQPQHF.

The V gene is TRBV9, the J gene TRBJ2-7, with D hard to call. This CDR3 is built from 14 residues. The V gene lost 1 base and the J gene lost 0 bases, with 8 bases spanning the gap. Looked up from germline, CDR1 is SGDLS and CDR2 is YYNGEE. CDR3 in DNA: TGTGCCAGCAGCGTATCGGCAGCCTCCTACGAGCAGTACTTC. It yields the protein CASSVSAASYEQYF.

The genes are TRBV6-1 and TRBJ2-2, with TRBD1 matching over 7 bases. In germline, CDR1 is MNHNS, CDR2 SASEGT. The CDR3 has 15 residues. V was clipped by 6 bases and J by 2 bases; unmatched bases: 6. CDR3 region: CASSGQVLNTGELFF. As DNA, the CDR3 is TGTGCCAGCAGCGGACAGGTTCTTAACACCGGGGAGCTGTTTTTT.

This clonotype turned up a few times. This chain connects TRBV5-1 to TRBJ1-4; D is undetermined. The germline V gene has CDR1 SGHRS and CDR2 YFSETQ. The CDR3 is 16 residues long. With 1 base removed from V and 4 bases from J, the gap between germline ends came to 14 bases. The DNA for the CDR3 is TGCGCCAGCAGCTTGAACGGACCTCCTCGTAATGAAAAACTGTTTTTT. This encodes CASSLNGPPRNEKLFF. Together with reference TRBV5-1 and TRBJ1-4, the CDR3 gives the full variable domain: KAGVTQTPRYLIKTRGQQVTLSCSPISGHRSVSWYQQTPGQGLQFLFEYFSETQRNKGNFPGRFSGRQFSNSRSEMNVSTLELGDSALYLCASSLNGPPRNEKLFFGSGTQLSVL.

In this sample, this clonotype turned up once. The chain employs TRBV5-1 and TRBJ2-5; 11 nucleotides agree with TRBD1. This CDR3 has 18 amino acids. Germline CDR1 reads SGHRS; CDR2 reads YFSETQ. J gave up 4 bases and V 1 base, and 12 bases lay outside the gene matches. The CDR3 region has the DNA TGCGCCAGCAGCTTGCTCCCGGGACAGGGGGAACATCGAGAGACCCAGTACTTC. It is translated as CASSLLPGQGEHRETQYF.

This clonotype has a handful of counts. The CDR3 region has the DNA TGTGCCAGCAGCTCGACCGCGCTCCATGAGCAGTTCTTC. The encoded protein is CASSSTALHEQFF. The rearrangement uses TRBV7-2 and TRBJ2-1; D remains unclear. The CDR3 covers 13 residues. Germline V gene lookup returns CDR1 SGHTA and CDR2 FQGNSA. V was pared by 4 bases and J by 8 bases, with 12 bases between. The whole variable domain, filled in from reference TRBV7-2 and TRBJ2-1, reads GAGVSQSPSNKVTEKGKDVELRCDPISGHTALYWYRQSLGQGLEFLIYFQGNSAPDKSGLPSDRFSAERTGGSVSTLTIQRTQQEDSAVYLCASSSTALHEQFFGPGTRLTVL.

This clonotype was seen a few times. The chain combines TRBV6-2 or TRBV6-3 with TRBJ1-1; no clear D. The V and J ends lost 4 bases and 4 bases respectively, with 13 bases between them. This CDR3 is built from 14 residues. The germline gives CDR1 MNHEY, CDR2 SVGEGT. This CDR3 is CASSFDTGSTEAFF. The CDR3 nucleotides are TGTGCCAGCAGTTTCGACACGGGGAGCACTGAAGCTTTCTTT.

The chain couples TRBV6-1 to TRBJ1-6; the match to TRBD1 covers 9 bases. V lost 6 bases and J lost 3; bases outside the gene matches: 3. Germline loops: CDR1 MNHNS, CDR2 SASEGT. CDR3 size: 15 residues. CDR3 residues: CASRGQGRYNSPLHF. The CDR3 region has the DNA TGTGCCAGCAGAGGACAGGGGCGCTATAATTCACCCCTCCACTTT.

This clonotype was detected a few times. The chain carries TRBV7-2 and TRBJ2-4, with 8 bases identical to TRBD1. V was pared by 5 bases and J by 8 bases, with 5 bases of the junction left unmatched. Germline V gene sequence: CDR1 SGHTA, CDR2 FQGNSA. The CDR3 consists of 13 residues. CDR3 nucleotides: TGTGCCAGCAGCCGACAGGGGTCAGACATTCAGTACTTC. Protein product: CASSRQGSDIQYF.

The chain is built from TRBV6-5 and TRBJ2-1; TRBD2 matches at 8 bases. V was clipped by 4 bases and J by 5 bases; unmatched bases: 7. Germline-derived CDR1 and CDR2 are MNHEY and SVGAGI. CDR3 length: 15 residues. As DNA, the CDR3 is TGTGCCAGCAGTTCAGCCGGGACTAGGAACAATGAGCAGTTCTTC. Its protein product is CASSSAGTRNNEQFF.

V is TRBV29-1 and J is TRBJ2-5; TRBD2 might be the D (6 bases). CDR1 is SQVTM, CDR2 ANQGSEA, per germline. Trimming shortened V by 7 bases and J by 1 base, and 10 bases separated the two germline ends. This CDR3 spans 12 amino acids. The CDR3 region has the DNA TGCAGCGCCGCGGGGAGCCAAGAGACCCAGTACTTC. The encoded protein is CSAAGSQETQYF. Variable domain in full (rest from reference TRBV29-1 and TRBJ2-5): SAVISQKPSRDICQRGTSLTIQCQVDSQVTMMFWYRQQPGQSLTLIATANQGSEATYESGFVIDKFPISRPNLTFSTLTVSNMSPEDSSIYLCSAAGSQETQYFGPGTRLLVL.

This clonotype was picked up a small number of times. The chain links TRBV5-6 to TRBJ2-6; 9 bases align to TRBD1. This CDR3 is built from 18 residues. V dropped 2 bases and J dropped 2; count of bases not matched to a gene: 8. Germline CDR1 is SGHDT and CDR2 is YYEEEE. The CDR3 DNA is TGTGCCAGCAGCTTACGGGGACAGGGAAGGACTGGGGCCAACGTCCTGACTTTC. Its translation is CASSLRGQGRTGANVLTF.

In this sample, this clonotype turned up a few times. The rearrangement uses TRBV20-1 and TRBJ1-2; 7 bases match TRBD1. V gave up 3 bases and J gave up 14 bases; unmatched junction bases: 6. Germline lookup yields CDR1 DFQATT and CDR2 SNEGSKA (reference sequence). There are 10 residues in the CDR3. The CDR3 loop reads CSARPDRVTF. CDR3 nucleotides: TGCAGTGCTAGGCCAGACAGGGTGACCTTC.

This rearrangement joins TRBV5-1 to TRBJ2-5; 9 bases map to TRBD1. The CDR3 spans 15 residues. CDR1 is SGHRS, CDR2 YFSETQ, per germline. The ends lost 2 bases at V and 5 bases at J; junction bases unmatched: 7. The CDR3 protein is CASSFGQGRLETQYF. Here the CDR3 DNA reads TGCGCCAGCAGCTTCGGACAGGGGCGGCTTGAGACCCAGTACTTC.

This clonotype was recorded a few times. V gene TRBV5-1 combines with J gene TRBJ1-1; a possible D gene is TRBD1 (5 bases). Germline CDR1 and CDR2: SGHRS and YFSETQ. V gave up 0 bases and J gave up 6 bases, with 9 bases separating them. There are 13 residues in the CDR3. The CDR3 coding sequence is TGCGCCAGCAGCTTGGGGAGGGACGCTGAAGCTTTCTTT. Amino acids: CASSLGRDAEAFF.

The CDR3 DNA reads TGTGCCAGCAGCCAAGATTTCCACTTTGGCGGGGAGCTGTTTTTT. The encoded protein is CASSQDFHFGGELFF. This chain joins TRBV14 and TRBJ2-2, with unresolved D. Trimming took off 0 bases at V and 7 bases at J, with 12 bases between the two ends. Looked up from germline, CDR1 is SGHDN and CDR2 is FVKESK. CDR3 length: 15 amino acids.

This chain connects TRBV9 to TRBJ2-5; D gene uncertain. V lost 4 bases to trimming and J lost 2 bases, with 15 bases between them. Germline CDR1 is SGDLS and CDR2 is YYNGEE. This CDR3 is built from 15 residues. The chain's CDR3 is CASSNTQTIQETQYF. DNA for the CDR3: TGTGCCAGCAGCAACACACAGACCATTCAAGAGACCCAGTACTTC. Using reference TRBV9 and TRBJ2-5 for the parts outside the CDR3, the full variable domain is DSGVTQTPKHLITATGQRVTLRCSPRSGDLSVYWYQQSLDQGLQFLIQYYNGEERAKGNILERFSAQQFPDLHSELNLSSLELGDSALYFCASSNTQTIQETQYFGPGTRLLVL.

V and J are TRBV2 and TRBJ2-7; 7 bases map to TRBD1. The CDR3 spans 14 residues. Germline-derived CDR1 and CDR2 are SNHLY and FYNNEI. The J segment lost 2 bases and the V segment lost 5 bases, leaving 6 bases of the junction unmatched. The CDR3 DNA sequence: TGTGCCAGCAGTTACCCGGGACAGACCTACGAGCAGTACTTC. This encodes CASSYPGQTYEQYF.